This TCR beta chain was identified in a study of Tregs in tolerant kidney transplant recipients. Turning to the study itself: The nonmyeloablative bone marrow transplants came from related graft donors, with transient mixed chimerism.

The CDR3 runs to 18 residues. Trimming cost V 10 bases and J 5 bases, with 30 bases left between them. Germline assignment: CDR1 MNHGY and CDR2 SAAAGT. Unstimulated Tregs (CD4+CD25+CD127-) and CD4+CD25- non-Tregs were sorted from PBMCs. Profiling relied on immunoSEQ multiplex PCR, and the TCRdb table lists in-frame clones only, not all of them. The sample includes about 83,000 clones, less than 98% of them seen just once. Sequencing used CD4+ T cells from blood, obtained before the transplant. The receptor comes from a human donor who received a combined kidney and bone marrow transplant. The V call is TRBV6-8, the J call TRBJ1-5; the D gene is possibly TRBD1 (6 bases). The chain's CDR3 is CANPILLGPRGFDQPQHF. In DNA, the CDR3 is TGTGCCAACCCTATACTACTCGGGCCCAGGGGATTTGATCAGCCCCAGCATTTT.